What follows are 13 T cell receptor beta chains derived from one specimen sequenced in a study of beta chain features in type 1 diabetes. The investigators reverse transcribed all of the isolated RNA, so they sequenced expressed TCRB transcripts. Sequencing used immunoSEQ multiplex PCR; TCRdb keeps in-frame clones, though not all of them. Among hundreds of thousands of clones listed, 30% were seen once. Sequencing was performed on naive CD4+ T cells from blood. Receptors were obtained from a man between 18 and 35 years old in good health.

The CDR3 DNA sequence: TGCGCCAGCAGCCAAGATCCCAGCGGGAGGGGCGAGCAGTACTTC. This gives the protein CASSQDPSGRGEQYF. The rearrangement joins TRBV4-3 to TRBJ2-7; 10 bases agree with TRBD2. This CDR3 is 15 amino acids long. In germline, CDR1 is LGHNA, CDR2 YSLEER. Germline trimming cut 0 bases from V and 6 bases from J; bases unmatched to any gene: 5.

This clone was seen more than once but under ten times. This CDR3 reads CAWTLRFLQETQYF. Here the CDR3 DNA reads TGTGCCTGGACTTTGAGATTCCTGCAAGAGACCCAGTACTTC. J is TRBJ2-5 and V is TRBV30, with D hard to call. CDR1 is GTSNPN and CDR2 is SVGIG in the germline V gene (reference sequence). V dropped 4 bases and J dropped 2 bases, with 14 bases sitting between them. The CDR3 totals 14 residues.

This clone was counted a single time. The chain is built from TRBV29-1 and TRBJ1-1; weak D call: TRBD1 (5 bases). The CDR3 covers 16 residues. The V and J ends lost 3 bases and 0 bases respectively, with 17 bases between them. Germline values: CDR1 SQVTM, CDR2 ANQGSEA. CDR3: CSVDKRGRRVNTEAFF. The CDR3 nucleotides read TGCAGCGTTGATAAACGGGGACGGCGGGTGAACACTGAAGCTTTCTTT.

The count of this clone is one. The chain recombines TRBV25-1 with TRBJ1-1, with 7 bases fitting TRBD1. The CDR3 is 13 residues long. The J segment lost 0 bases and the V segment lost 6 bases, leaving 1 base of the junction unmatched. Germline loops: CDR1 MGHDK, CDR2 SYGVNS. CDR3: CASRGQLNTEAFF. The CDR3 DNA sequence: TGTGCCAGCAGGGGACAGCTGAACACTGAAGCTTTCTTT. Based on the CDR3 plus reference TRBV25-1 and TRBJ1-1, the full variable domain is EADIYQTPRYLVIGTGKKITLECSQTMGHDKMYWYQQDPGMELHLIHYSYGVNSTEKGDLSSESTVSRIRTEHFPLTLESARPSHTSQYLCASRGQLNTEAFFGQGTRLTVV.

This rearrangement joins TRBV30 to TRBJ2-2; D may match TRBD1 or TRBD2 (5 bases each). The CDR3 is made up of 13 amino acids. Germline assignment: CDR1 GTSNPN and CDR2 SVGIG (reference sequence). With 1 base removed from V and 6 bases from J, the gap between germline ends came to 9 bases. The CDR3 protein is CAWSAGQPGELFF. The CDR3 DNA sequence: TGTGCCTGGAGTGCGGGGCAGCCCGGGGAGCTGTTTTTT.

This chain uses TRBV25-1 with TRBJ2-5; D not resolved. The V gene's germline CDR1 is MGHDK and CDR2 SYGVNS. This CDR3 comprises 15 residues. The germline V and J ends were trimmed by 3 bases and 1 base, with 12 bases remaining between them. CDR3: CASSELAAGQETQYF. Written as DNA, the CDR3 is TGTGCCAGCAGTGAGCTGGCAGCCGGCCAAGAGACCCAGTACTTC.

This clone was found a few times. The germline gene is not matched at one end of the junction; a read error may be the cause. The CDR3, as DNA: TGTGCTAGCAGCTTAGCGGGGACAAACGTCCTGACTTTC. Translating it yields CASSLAGTNVLTF. This chain joins TRBV7-7 and TRBJ2-6; 8 bases agree with TRBD2. Germline V gene sequence: CDR1 SSHAT, CDR2 FNYEAQ (reference sequence). This CDR3 spans 13 amino acids.

This clone was seen a few times. The chain has TRBV11-1 and TRBJ2-7; D uncertain. CDR1 is SGHAT and CDR2 is FQDESV in the germline V gene (reference sequence). The CDR3 loop spans 13 amino acids. Between the trimmed V and J ends, which lost 3 bases and 1 base, there was a span of 7 bases. For the CDR3, the DNA is TGTGCCAGCAGCTTTGGCGAGTCCTACGAGCAGTACTTC. Translated: CASSFGESYEQYF. Filled out from reference TRBV11-1 and TRBJ2-7, the complete variable domain reads EAEVAQSPRYKITEKSQAVAFWCDPISGHATLYWYRQILGQGPELLVQFQDESVVDDSQLPKDRFSAERLKGVDSTLKIQPAELGDSAMYLCASSFGESYEQYFGPGTRLTVT.

The chain uses TRBV7-2 and TRBJ2-5; 11 bases are a match to TRBD2. This CDR3 has 14 amino acids. CDR1 is SGHTA, CDR2 FQGNSA, per germline. Trimming removed 5 bases from V and 7 bases from J; junction bases left unmatched: 6. The CDR3 coding sequence is TGTGCCAGCAGCAGGGGACTAGCGGAGGGGACCCAGTACTTC. It specifies CASSRGLAEGTQYF. Full variable domain (outside the CDR3, taken from reference TRBV7-2 and TRBJ2-5): GAGVSQSPSNKVTEKGKDVELRCDPISGHTALYWYRQSLGQGLEFLIYFQGNSAPDKSGLPSDRFSAERTGGSVSTLTIQRTQQEDSAVYLCASSRGLAEGTQYFGPGTRLLVL.

The V gene is TRBV7-2, the J gene TRBJ2-3, with D possibly matching TRBD1 (5 bases). Germline V gene data show CDR1 as SGHTA and CDR2 as FQGNSA. The CDR3 has 13 residues. Between the trimmed V and J ends, which lost 5 bases and 6 bases, there was a span of 12 bases. The CDR3 bases are TGTGCCAGCAGCGAGGAAGCAGGGGATACGCAGTATTTT. This translates into CASSEEAGDTQYF.

This chain uses TRBV28 with TRBJ1-2; 9 positions agree with TRBD1. The CDR3 is 14 amino acids. Trimming took 5 bases from V and 8 from J; bases not matched to a gene: 9. Germline-derived CDR1 and CDR2 are MDHEN and SYDVKM. The CDR3 DNA is TGTGCCAGCAGTAATAGACAGGGGGAAGGCGGCTACACCTTC. Translating gives CASSNRQGEGGYTF.

The gene calls are TRBV12-5 and TRBJ2-1; 10 bases match TRBD2. This CDR3 is built from 12 residues. V gave up 5 bases and J gave up 16 bases; unmatched junction bases: 8. Per germline, CDR1 LGHNT and CDR2 FRNRAP. The CDR3 sequence is CASGDLAGGTFF. CDR3 nucleotide sequence: TGTGCTAGTGGTGACTTAGCGGGAGGAACATTCTTC.

CDR3 in amino acids: CATSRDSGTFYNEQFF. In nucleotides, the CDR3 is TGTGCCACCAGCAGAGATAGCGGGACCTTCTACAATGAGCAGTTCTTC. J is TRBJ2-1 and V is TRBV15; 8 nucleotides align to TRBD2. The CDR3 totals 16 residues. Germline V gives CDR1 LNHNV, CDR2 YYDKDF (reference sequence). J was trimmed by 3 bases and V by 0 bases; bases with no gene match: 4.